Below, 24 T cell receptor beta chains from the same sample are listed, as sequenced in a study of OX40 agonist ivuxolimab in advanced cancers. The method was immunoSEQ multiplex PCR; TCRdb's version includes in-frame clones alone and lacks a portion of them. This sample carries some 44,000 clones, around 80% of them seen once, and the ten largest clones take 10%. The sequencing here drew on CD4+ or CD8+ T cells sorted from blood, taken in a trial of the OX40 agonist ivuxolimab. The receptors were gathered from an adult with an advanced solid tumor such as melanoma, head and neck, liver or kidney cancer.

This clone was observed once. This rearrangement joins TRBV4-3 to TRBJ1-3; 7 bases line up with TRBD1. CDR1 is LGHNA, CDR2 YSLEER, per germline. V was pared by 5 bases and J by 0 bases, with 4 bases of the junction left unmatched. The length of the CDR3 is 15 residues. The DNA for the CDR3 is TGCGCCAGCAGCTCTCACAGGGGCTCTGGAAACACCATATATTTT. Amino acids: CASSSHRGSGNTIYF.

The chain has TRBV4-3 and TRBJ2-1; 7 bases fit TRBD2. Germline CDR1 and CDR2: LGHNA and YSLEER. V gave up 0 bases and J gave up 1 base; unmatched junction bases: 6. This CDR3 has 17 residues. CDR3: CASSQDRWTRSYNEQFF. In DNA form, the CDR3 reads TGCGCCAGCAGCCAAGATCGGTGGACTAGGTCCTACAATGAGCAGTTCTTC.

This clone is judged medium-sized. The chain employs TRBV5-1 and TRBJ1-3, with D possibly TRBD1 on 6 matching bases. CDR3 size: 14 residues. Germline V gene sequence: CDR1 SGHRS, CDR2 YFSETQ. V was pared by 0 bases and J by 7 bases, with 11 bases between. The DNA for the CDR3 is TGCGCCAGCAGCTTGGACAGGGTCGGCAACACCATATATTTT. It translates to CASSLDRVGNTIYF.

The V call is TRBV28, the J call TRBJ2-1; TRBD2 matches 7 bases. Unmatched junction bases numbered 9, after V lost 3 bases and J lost 4 bases. This CDR3 has 16 amino acids. Germline-derived CDR1 and CDR2 are MDHEN and SYDVKM. The CDR3 DNA reads as TGTGCCAGCAGTTTCCTCTCTAGCGGTTTATACAATGAGCAGTTCTTC. As protein: CASSFLSSGLYNEQFF.

The chain employs TRBV2 and TRBJ2-4; D is undetermined. Germline CDR1 is SNHLY and CDR2 is FYNNEI. V was clipped by 4 bases and J by 3 bases, with 7 bases between them. This CDR3 spans 13 amino acids. CDR3 region: CASSGENKNIQYF. CDR3 sequence (DNA): TGTGCCAGCAGTGGGGAAAACAAAAACATTCAGTACTTC.

This chain uses TRBV7-2 with TRBJ1-1; maybe TRBD1 (6 bases). The germline V and J ends were trimmed by 5 bases and 4 bases, with 17 bases remaining between them. The CDR3 runs 15 residues. CDR1 SGHTA and CDR2 FQGNSA come from the germline V gene. Here the CDR3 reads CASSLGGGSITEAFF. The CDR3 region has the DNA TGTGCCAGCAGCCTAGGGGGGGGTTCGATCACTGAAGCTTTCTTT.

This clone showed up just a few times. This rearrangement joins TRBV7-9 to TRBJ1-5; TRBD1 is a possible D gene (5 bases). This CDR3 contains 14 residues. Trimming removed 1 base from V and 4 bases from J, with 8 bases in between. The germline CDR1 and CDR2 sequences are SEHNR and FQNEAQ (reference sequence). CDR3 coding DNA: TGTGCCAGCAGCTTAGATCAGGGAAATCAGCCCCAGCATTTT. It yields the protein CASSLDQGNQPQHF.

V usage is TRBV27 and J usage is TRBJ1-6; tentative D call: TRBD1 (5 bases). The V end lost 3 bases, the J end lost 7 bases, and 13 bases lay between the germline ends. CDR1 is MNHEY and CDR2 is SMNVEV in the germline V gene (reference sequence). There are 15 residues in the CDR3. Here the CDR3 reads CASSLSGTYNSPLHF. Written as DNA, the CDR3 is TGTGCCAGCAGTTTGTCGGGGACTTACAATTCACCCCTCCACTTT.

The chain combines TRBV7-2 with TRBJ2-5, with D possibly TRBD2 on 6 matching bases. Germline values: CDR1 SGHTA, CDR2 FQGNSA. The CDR3 runs to 15 residues. Between the trimmed V and J ends, which lost 4 bases and 5 bases, there was a span of 17 bases. CDR3 region: CASSSGTLPVETQYF. CDR3 coding DNA: TGTGCCAGCAGCTCCGGGACTCTACCTGTTGAGACCCAGTACTTC. Full variable domain (remainder filled in from reference TRBV7-2 and TRBJ2-5): GAGVSQSPSNKVTEKGKDVELRCDPISGHTALYWYRQSLGQGLEFLIYFQGNSAPDKSGLPSDRFSAERTGGSVSTLTIQRTQQEDSAVYLCASSSGTLPVETQYFGPGTRLLVL.

The V gene is TRBV5-1, the J gene TRBJ1-1; TRBD1 matches at 9 bases. The V segment lost 1 base and the J segment 6 bases; nucleotides outside the gene matches: 7. This CDR3 has 15 amino acids. Germline values: CDR1 SGHRS, CDR2 YFSETQ. The CDR3 region is CASSLSGTGRAEAFF. The DNA for the CDR3 is TGCGCCAGCAGCTTGTCCGGGACAGGGAGGGCTGAAGCTTTCTTT.

On this clone itself: A junction end diverges from the germline sequence, so it may reflect a read error. The rearrangement links TRBV5-1 to TRBJ1-4; a possible D gene is TRBD1 (5 bases). Per germline, CDR1 SGHRS and CDR2 YFSETQ. This CDR3 has 14 amino acids. CDR3 sequence (DNA): TGCGCCAGCAGCTTGTCGGGGCGTCGTAGAAAAACTGTTTTT. Amino acids: CASSLSGRRRKTVF.

The chain recombines TRBV5-1 with TRBJ1-3; D might be TRBD1 (5 bases). With 6 bases removed from V and 0 bases from J, the gap between germline ends came to 10 bases. The germline CDR1 and CDR2 sequences are SGHRS and YFSETQ. This CDR3 has 14 amino acids. This CDR3 reads CASKPDNSGNTIYF. The CDR3 DNA reads as TGCGCCAGCAAACCGGACAACTCTGGAAACACCATATATTTT.

This clone was observed a single time. This chain uses TRBV27 with TRBJ2-7, with 7 bases lining up with TRBD2. Germline V gives CDR1 MNHEY, CDR2 SMNVEV (reference sequence). The CDR3 contains 14 residues. With 6 bases clipped from V and 5 bases from J, the junction kept 10 bases outside the gene matches. The CDR3 nucleotides are TGTGCCAGCAGCCAAGACAGCGGGACCCACGAGCAGTACTTC. Amino acid sequence: CASSQDSGTHEQYF.

This clone has a single count. This chain links TRBV7-6 with TRBJ2-5, with 7 bases aligning to TRBD2. The J call is doubtful: the DNA matches TRBJ2-7 better. Germline CDR1 SGHVS, CDR2 FNYEAQ. The CDR3 sequence is 13 residues long. For the CDR3, the DNA is TGTGCCAGCAGCTGGGGAGGGGCCTACGAGCAGTACTTC. Translating it yields CASSWGGAYEQYF.

This sequence joins TRBV7-2 and TRBJ1-1; weak D call: TRBD1 (5 bases). Germline V gene data show CDR1 as SGHTA and CDR2 as FQGNSA. The CDR3 covers 15 residues. V lost 6 bases and J 4 bases, leaving 18 bases between the germline ends. CDR3 in amino acids: CASSWGQALGTEAFF. The CDR3 DNA follows: TGTGCCAGCAGTTGGGGCCAGGCTTTAGGCACTGAAGCTTTCTTT.

This clone came up once. The CDR3 region is CSVGGAGELFF. The CDR3 region has the DNA TGCAGCGTTGGGGGGGCCGGGGAGCTGTTTTTT. This chain connects TRBV29-1 to TRBJ2-2, with TRBD2 as a possible D gene (6 bases). The V gene lost 4 bases and the J gene lost 6 bases, with 6 bases spanning the gap. Germline values: CDR1 SQVTM, CDR2 ANQGSEA. This CDR3 is built from 11 residues.

The chain is built from TRBV18 and TRBJ2-3; D uncertain. Between the trimmed V and J ends, which lost 5 bases and 2 bases, there was a span of 14 bases. Germline V CDR1 and CDR2: KGHSH, LQKENI. This CDR3 spans 15 amino acids. This CDR3 reads CASSSQAPITDTQYF. The CDR3, as DNA: TGTGCCAGCTCATCCCAAGCCCCTATCACAGATACGCAGTATTTT.

This sequence joins TRBV11-3 and TRBJ2-3, with 14 bases fitting TRBD2. Germline V gene lookup returns CDR1 SGHNT and CDR2 YENEEA. V shed 4 bases, J shed 1 base, and the junction held 7 bases outside the gene matches. The CDR3 is made up of 18 amino acids. CDR3 loop: CASSSGTSGSQGTDTQYF. CDR3 DNA: TGTGCCAGCAGCTCGGGGACTAGCGGGAGTCAAGGCACAGATACGCAGTATTTT.

The gene calls are TRBV5-1 and TRBJ2-2; TRBD2 agrees at 7 bases. Germline assignment: CDR1 SGHRS and CDR2 YFSETQ. The CDR3 runs to 13 residues. V was pared by 7 bases and J by 2 bases, with 2 bases of the junction left unmatched. For the CDR3, the DNA is TGCGCCAGCCTAGCGGACAACACCGGGGAGCTGTTTTTT. Residues: CASLADNTGELFF.

J is TRBJ2-7 and V is TRBV5-1; tentatively, D is TRBD2 (5 bases). Germline CDR1 is SGHRS and CDR2 is YFSETQ. The CDR3 is 15 amino acids. Trimming removed 2 bases from V and 2 bases from J, with 14 bases in between. The CDR3 here is CASSFAAGGTYEQYF. For the CDR3, the DNA is TGCGCCAGCAGCTTCGCGGCAGGAGGAACCTACGAGCAGTACTTC.

V is TRBV9 and J is TRBJ1-5; perhaps TRBD1 as D (6 bases). CDR1 SGDLS and CDR2 YYNGEE come from the germline V gene. Trimming left V 0 bases short and J 9 bases short, with 13 bases between. This CDR3 spans 14 amino acids. This CDR3 is CASSVEGGLGPQHF. The CDR3 bases are TGTGCCAGCAGCGTAGAGGGGGGACTAGGGCCCCAGCATTTT.

This rearrangement joins TRBV9 to TRBJ1-1, with D maybe TRBD1 (6 bases). From germline, CDR1 is SGDLS and CDR2 YYNGEE. This CDR3 has 14 amino acids. Trimming stripped 0 bases from V and 7 bases from J, with 13 bases between. CDR3 amino acids: CASSVVQGLGEAFF. The CDR3 DNA sequence: TGTGCCAGCAGCGTAGTTCAGGGGTTGGGTGAAGCTTTCTTT.

The V call is TRBV7-9, the J call TRBJ1-2, with no clear D. CDR1 SEHNR and CDR2 FQNEAQ come from the germline V gene (reference sequence). The CDR3 extends over 14 amino acids. The ends were cut back, 1 base at V and 4 bases at J, with 10 bases in the middle. The CDR3 loop reads CASSLEATVYGYTF. The CDR3 region has the DNA TGTGCCAGCAGCTTAGAGGCCACAGTCTATGGCTACACCTTC.

J is TRBJ2-7 and V is TRBV28; D possibly uses TRBD1 or TRBD2 (5 bases each). With 6 bases removed from V and 5 bases from J, the gap between germline ends came to 14 bases. The CDR3 consists of 13 residues. Germline lookup yields CDR1 MDHEN and CDR2 SYDVKM. The CDR3 sequence: CASRGPRRNEQYF. The CDR3 DNA reads as TGTGCCAGCAGGGGACCCCGAAGAAACGAGCAGTACTTC.